This T cell receptor beta chain was documented in a study of cytomegalovirus exposure and HLA in healthy donors. The sample holds a few counts of this clone. The antigen remains undetermined. V was clipped by 9 bases and J by 11 bases, with 34 bases between them. Germline V lookup: CDR1 LNHDA, CDR2 SQIVND (reference sequence). The CDR3 is 17 residues long. Both 60 Vbeta primers and 13 Jbeta primers went into the PCR. The protocol was immunoSEQ multiplex PCR, while the TCRdb copy is restricted to in-frame clones and leaves out a portion. Among 90,000 to 150,000 clones listed, 65% to 85% were seen once. Whole-study findings and limits: With further analysis later on, most CMV-associated TCR beta chains appeared HLA-restricted. Specificity of three CMV-associated chains for CMV antigens was verified in vitro.

The sequencing input was PBMCs. The receptor was derived from a man aged 50-60 years in good health and CMV-seronegative. The chain couples TRBV19 to TRBJ2-5, with D possibly being TRBD1 (6 bases). The CDR3 DNA sequence: TGTGCCAGAACTACAGCCAGGCAACCAAGGCGAGCAGGGGAGCAGTACTTC. Translated, it gives CARTTARQPRRAGEQYF.